The clone carrying this T cell receptor beta chain came up many times. Antigen specificity is unknown. TCRdb redid the calling of the 5' RACE reads with MiXCR, one entry per CDR3 protein. The profile shows fewer than 55,000 distinct CDR3 sequences, 7.6% of them singletons. The data originate from a study of spatial heterogeneity in lung cancer. Overall study results and limits: There were more appearances of ubiquitous expanded tumor TCRs in blood at resection than at follow-up.

The germline V and J ends were trimmed by 6 bases and 1 base, with 13 bases remaining between them. In germline, CDR1 is MNHEY, CDR2 SVGEGT. CDR3 length equals 15 residues. The time point: sample taken at primary tumor resection. The input material, whole RNA from tumor, nontumor lung or frozen PBMC, was sequenced unsorted. This TCR was sampled from a female donor with early-stage non-small cell lung cancer. This chain links TRBV6-2 or TRBV6-3 with TRBJ1-3; D perhaps matches TRBD1 (5 bases). The source was PBMCs, collected at surgery. As DNA, the CDR3 is TGTGCCAGCAGCTCCGGCAGGGAGTCTGGAAACACCATATATTTT. Translating it yields CASSSGRESGNTIYF.